Listed here are 17 T cell receptor beta chains from one sample, sequenced in a study of blood T cell repertoires in COVID-19 (dated by TCRdb to about 2020). The library was made by the immunoSEQ multiplex PCR assay. The source is immuneACCESS, and TCRdb retained only in-frame sequences with V and J called. Part of the clones is not carried over; for the studies checked, unresolved V genes explain less than half of this, and the remainder is unexplained. The sample records 180,000 or so clones, 89% of which are singletons. The ten most abundant clones make up less than 0.85% of the sample. Sequencing input: PBMCs or T cells enriched from blood (not recorded which). The receptor set was obtained from a woman aged 18-29 years who had recovered from COVID-19.

The chain is built from TRBV27 and TRBJ1-5, with D uncertain. Germline CDR1 MNHEY, CDR2 SMNVEV (reference sequence). This CDR3 is built from 17 residues. V was shortened by 7 bases and J by 2 bases, with 21 bases between the two germline ends. CDR3 DNA: TGTGCCAGCACCTCCGGGTCTGGCGGGCCCGGCAATCAGCCCCAGCATTTT. Translated: CASTSGSGGPGNQPQHF.

The gene calls are TRBV5-1 and TRBJ2-5, with 7 bases that match TRBD1. The CDR3 sequence is 11 residues long. CDR1 SGHRS and CDR2 YFSETQ come from the germline V gene. Trimming took 6 bases from V and 5 from J; bases not matched to a gene: 1. The DNA of the CDR3 is TGCGCCAGCAAAGGGGGCGAGACCCAGTACTTC. Translated: CASKGGETQYF. The full variable domain, with the rest looked up from reference TRBV5-1 and TRBJ2-5, is KAGVTQTPRYLIKTRGQQVTLSCSPISGHRSVSWYQQTPGQGLQFLFEYFSETQRNKGNFPGRFSGRQFSNSRSEMNVSTLELGDSALYLCASKGGETQYFGPGTRLLVL.

This chain links TRBV3-1 (or the pseudogene TRBV3-2) with TRBJ2-7; weak D call: TRBD2 (5 bases). The CDR3 has 13 residues. CDR1 LGHDT and CDR2 YNNKEL come from the germline V gene (reference sequence). V was trimmed by 4 bases and J by 7 bases, leaving 14 bases between them. The CDR3 region has the DNA TGTGCCAGCAGCCCGGGGATAAAAGGGGAGCAGTACTTC. This encodes CASSPGIKGEQYF.

The chain couples TRBV28 to TRBJ2-7; D remains ambiguous. Trimming pared 10 bases from V and 4 bases from J, leaving 11 bases between. The CDR3 totals 11 residues. The germline CDR1 and CDR2 sequences are MDHEN and SYDVKM. CDR3 residues: CATRAPYEQYF. Written as DNA, the CDR3 is TGTGCCACCCGAGCACCATACGAGCAGTACTTC.

The rearrangement uses TRBV4-3 and TRBJ2-7; 7 bases map to TRBD2. Germline V lookup: CDR1 LGHNA, CDR2 YSLEER. V trimming: 0 bases; J trimming: 3 bases; junction bases outside the gene matches: 11. This CDR3 is 17 amino acids long. The CDR3 DNA sequence: TGCGCCAGCAGCCAAGATCTGCCTAGCGGTTACTACTACGAGCAGTACTTC. The encoded protein is CASSQDLPSGYYYEQYF.

This chain uses TRBV25-1 with TRBJ2-3, with a weak D call TRBD1 (6 bases). Trimming cost V 4 bases and J 2 bases, with 13 bases left between them. From germline, CDR1 is MGHDK and CDR2 SYGVNS. This CDR3 comprises 15 residues. CDR3 DNA sequence: TGTGCCAGCAGTGCGATCGGACAGTACACAGATACGCAGTATTTT. Residues: CASSAIGQYTDTQYF.

This clone was counted between two and nine times. This rearrangement joins TRBV19 to TRBJ1-2; unclear D gene. This CDR3 contains 15 residues. V lost 3 bases and J 6 bases, leaving 17 bases between the germline ends. The germline gives CDR1 LNHDA, CDR2 SQIVND (reference sequence). The CDR3: CASSMGLRKGDGYTF. CDR3 DNA sequence: TGTGCCAGTAGTATGGGTCTCAGGAAGGGAGATGGCTACACCTTC. The variable domain in full, with the rest retrieved from reference TRBV19 and TRBJ1-2, is DGGITQSPKYLFRKEGQNVTLSCEQNLNHDAMYWYRQDPGQGLRLIYYSQIVNDFQKGDIAEGYSVSREKKESFPLTVTSAQKNPTAFYLCASSMGLRKGDGYTFGSGTRLTVV.

The gene calls are TRBV9 and TRBJ2-3; possibly TRBD1 for D (5 bases). Germline lookup yields CDR1 SGDLS and CDR2 YYNGEE. The length of the CDR3 is 14 residues. The ends were cut back, 4 bases at V and 5 bases at J, with 14 bases in the middle. The CDR3 DNA sequence: TGTGCCAGCAGCCCAGCCGCCGACAGAGATACGCAGTATTTT. Translated: CASSPAADRDTQYF.

The chain joins TRBV29-1 to TRBJ1-1; D possibly corresponds to TRBD1 (5 bases). This CDR3 is 13 amino acids long. The germline gives CDR1 SQVTM, CDR2 ANQGSEA. The V and J ends lost 6 bases and 1 base respectively, with 12 bases between them. This CDR3 is CSVAGRKNTEAFF. CDR3 in DNA: TGCAGCGTCGCGGGACGGAAGAACACTGAAGCTTTCTTT.

This chain connects TRBV19 to TRBJ2-3; perhaps TRBD2 as D (6 bases). CDR1 and CDR2 from the germline V gene are LNHDA and SQIVND (reference sequence). Trimming removed 7 bases from V and 0 bases from J, with 11 bases in between. CDR3 length equals 14 residues. The CDR3 region is CASKGGFSTDTQYF. DNA of the CDR3: TGTGCCAGTAAGGGAGGTTTTAGCACAGATACGCAGTATTTT.

Here the CDR3 DNA reads TGTGCCAGCAGCTCGACAGGGGAAAGCAATCAGCCCCAGCATTTT. As protein: CASSSTGESNQPQHF. The V call is TRBV13, the J call TRBJ1-5; TRBD1 agrees at 8 bases. The CDR3 length is 15 residues. Per the germline V gene, CDR1 is PRHDT and CDR2 is FYEKMQ (reference sequence). Unmatched junction bases numbered 3, after V lost 4 bases and J lost 1 base.

The chain carries TRBV21-1 and TRBJ2-3; no DNA check was done on the table's D call, TRBD2. TRBV21-1 constitutes a pseudogene. This CDR3 has 18 amino acids. Here the CDR3 reads CASSKVPAGGGGTDTQYF. The CDR3, as DNA: TGTGCCAGCAGCAAAGTCCCCGCGGGGGGAGGGGGGACAGATACGCAGTATTTT.

The chain joins TRBV9 to TRBJ2-1, with D possibly being TRBD2 (5 bases). Trimming removed 2 bases from V and 4 bases from J, with 10 bases in between. Germline values: CDR1 SGDLS, CDR2 YYNGEE. The CDR3 runs 14 residues. CDR3 DNA: TGTGCCAGCAGCGTTAGAGGAGGTTACAATGAGCAGTTCTTC. Encoded protein: CASSVRGGYNEQFF.

This clone was seen a few times. The V and J genes are TRBV30 and TRBJ1-1; no firm D call. The V and J ends lost 2 bases and 6 bases respectively, with 10 bases between them. The germline CDR1 and CDR2 sequences are GTSNPN and SVGIG (reference sequence). The CDR3 totals 12 residues. The chain's CDR3 is CAWSTGPAEAFF. CDR3 sequence (DNA): TGTGCCTGGAGTACTGGGCCGGCTGAAGCTTTCTTT.

CDR3 in amino acids: CASSLPRLGTARMNTEAFF. The CDR3 DNA is TGTGCCAGCAGTTTACCTCGGCTCGGGACAGCTCGCATGAACACTGAAGCTTTCTTT. This chain uses TRBV28 with TRBJ1-1, with 7 bases fitting TRBD1. V was clipped by 2 bases and J by 0 bases; unmatched bases: 15. The CDR3 is 19 amino acids. Per germline, CDR1 MDHEN and CDR2 SYDVKM.

The chain joins TRBV25-1 to TRBJ2-3, with a weak D call TRBD2 (5 bases). In germline, CDR1 is MGHDK, CDR2 SYGVNS. Trimming pared 1 base from V and 4 bases from J, leaving 9 bases between. There are 14 residues in the CDR3. The CDR3 coding sequence is TGTGCCAGCAGTGAATTAGGGAGAGCAGATACGCAGTATTTT. Encoded protein: CASSELGRADTQYF.

The genes are TRBV4-2 and TRBJ2-3, with D perhaps TRBD1 (6 bases). Germline V gene lookup returns CDR1 LGHNA and CDR2 YNFKEQ. V was clipped by 4 bases and J by 6 bases, with 8 bases between them. The CDR3 totals 12 residues. The CDR3 is CASSRQGDTQYF. CDR3 DNA: TGTGCCAGCAGCCGTCAGGGGGATACGCAGTATTTT.